This TCR beta chain originates from a study of control samples from healthy donors and cancer patients. The CDR3 has 14 residues. The germline gives CDR1 MRHNA, CDR2 SNTAGT. The trim removed 4 bases at V and 7 bases at J, leaving 2 bases unmatched. Clones were sequenced by immunoSEQ multiplex PCR, and TCRdb holds only the in-frame ones, with some missing. The sample records some 130,000 clones, roughly 89% being singletons. The sample consisted of blood. This chain joins TRBV6-4 and TRBJ1-6; 9 positions match TRBD1. The source is a young man in good health. CDR3 region: CASSAGTGNSPLHF. The CDR3 DNA sequence: TGTGCCAGCAGTGCCGGGACAGGGAATTCACCCCTCCACTTT.